Following are 21 T cell receptor beta chains from one sample sequenced in a study of blood T cell repertoires in COVID-19. Clones were read by immunoSEQ multiplex PCR, and TCRdb kept only the in-frame ones, dropping some. Among tens of thousands of clones listed, around 80% were seen once. Source material: peripheral blood. The receptors stem from a human donor in a cohort sampled during active COVID-19.

The chain is built from TRBV21-1 and TRBJ2-7; the table's D gene call, TRBD2, was not cross checked with the DNA. TRBV21-1 has pseudogene status. This CDR3 region has 16 residues. For the CDR3, the DNA is TGTGCCAGCAGCAACCTTATAGCGGGATCCTCCTACGAGCAGTACGTC. Amino acids: CASSNLIAGSSYEQYV.

The chain is built from TRBV4-1 and TRBJ2-3; 8 positions match TRBD2. J was trimmed by 2 bases and V by 4 bases; bases with no gene match: 11. CDR1 and CDR2 from the germline V gene are MGHRA and YSYEKL. The CDR3 consists of 17 residues. This chain's CDR3 is CASSPREAGDSTDTQYF. The CDR3 coding sequence is TGCGCCAGCAGCCCGCGGGAAGCGGGAGACTCCACAGATACGCAGTATTTT.

This clone was detected only once. The genes are TRBV30 and TRBJ1-2; 12 bases fit TRBD1. The CDR3 covers 18 residues. The trim removed 0 bases at V and 7 bases at J, leaving 15 bases unmatched. Germline loops: CDR1 GTSNPN, CDR2 SVGIG (reference sequence). The CDR3 protein is CAWSVFGGQGAMVGGYTF. CDR3 DNA sequence: TGTGCCTGGAGTGTATTTGGGGGACAGGGGGCCATGGTGGGTGGCTACACCTTC.

The rearrangement links TRBV7-2 to TRBJ2-5; a possible D gene is TRBD2 (6 bases). Trimming shortened V by 3 bases and J by 5 bases, and 16 bases separated the two germline ends. This CDR3 region has 15 residues. Germline V lookup: CDR1 SGHTA, CDR2 FQGNSA. CDR3 coding DNA: TGTGCCAGCAGCTTTTTAGCAGGAGGGGCGGAGACCCAGTACTTC. Translation gives CASSFLAGGAETQYF.

J is TRBJ2-2 and V is TRBV27; 8 bases are a match to TRBD2. Germline trimming cut 5 bases from V and 6 bases from J; bases unmatched to any gene: 5. The CDR3 is made up of 14 amino acids. From germline, CDR1 is MNHEY and CDR2 SMNVEV (reference sequence). CDR3 residues: CASSTGTSAGELFF. The CDR3 nucleotides are TGTGCCAGCAGTACCGGGACTAGTGCCGGGGAGCTGTTTTTT.

J is TRBJ2-3 and V is TRBV9, with 7 bases lining up with TRBD2. Trimming took 0 bases from V and 2 from J; bases not matched to a gene: 9. The CDR3 length is 17 residues. CDR1 is SGDLS, CDR2 YYNGEE, per germline. CDR3 amino acids: CASSVGGLGAHTDTQYF. The DNA of the CDR3 is TGTGCCAGCAGCGTAGGCGGACTAGGGGCCCACACAGATACGCAGTATTTT. Full variable domain (remainder filled in from reference TRBV9 and TRBJ2-3): DSGVTQTPKHLITATGQRVTLRCSPRSGDLSVYWYQQSLDQGLQFLIQYYNGEERAKGNILERFSAQQFPDLHSELNLSSLELGDSALYFCASSVGGLGAHTDTQYFGPGTRLTVL.

This chain connects TRBV19 to TRBJ2-7, with a possible D match to TRBD1 (5 bases). The CDR3 contains 13 residues. Trimming took 6 bases from V and 4 from J, leaving 13 bases between them. Germline V gene data show CDR1 as LNHDA and CDR2 as SQIVND (reference sequence). CDR3 in amino acids: CASSKGISYEQYF. In DNA, the CDR3 is TGTGCCAGTAGCAAGGGGATCTCGTACGAGCAGTACTTC.

The CDR3 sequence: CASSRGQGKPEAFF. The CDR3 nucleotides are TGTGCCAGTAGTAGGGGCCAGGGGAAGCCTGAAGCTTTCTTT. The rearrangement uses TRBV19 and TRBJ1-1, with a weak D call TRBD1 (6 bases). This CDR3 is 14 amino acids long. V was shortened by 4 bases and J by 6 bases, with 15 bases between the two germline ends. Germline CDR1 is LNHDA and CDR2 is SQIVND (reference sequence).

This clone occurred once. This sequence joins TRBV7-9 and TRBJ2-1; 11 bases map to TRBD2. This CDR3 is built from 18 residues. Germline V gene data show CDR1 as SEHNR and CDR2 as FQNEAQ (reference sequence). With V trimmed by 5 bases and J by 4 bases, 13 bases remained unmatched. CDR3 amino acids: CASSPFGFASGGYNEQFF. CDR3 in DNA: TGTGCCAGCAGCCCCTTCGGATTCGCTAGCGGGGGGTACAATGAGCAGTTCTTC.

This chain uses TRBV7-9 with TRBJ1-3, with TRBD1 matching over 7 bases. The CDR3 sequence is 14 residues long. Losses at the gene ends were 5 bases for V and 5 bases for J; bases not matched to a gene: 6. Germline V lookup: CDR1 SEHNR, CDR2 FQNEAQ (reference sequence). The DNA of the CDR3 is TGTGCCAGCAGCGCGGAGGACAGGAGAAACACCATATATTTT. It translates to CASSAEDRRNTIYF.

The V and J genes are TRBV6-5 and TRBJ1-2; maybe TRBD1 (5 bases). The CDR3 runs 15 residues. V dropped 2 bases and J dropped 4 bases, with 14 bases sitting between them. CDR1 MNHEY and CDR2 SVGAGI come from the germline V gene. The CDR3 DNA sequence: TGTGCCAGCAGTTACAGGTCCGCAGGGATCTATGGCTACACCTTC. It translates to CASSYRSAGIYGYTF.

The gene calls are TRBV12-5 and TRBJ2-1, with 9 nucleotides matching TRBD1. The J segment lost 4 bases and the V segment lost 1 base, leaving 2 bases of the junction unmatched. The CDR3 totals 15 residues. CDR1 is LGHNT, CDR2 FRNRAP, per germline. The CDR3 protein is CASGLAGTGYNEQFF. CDR3 DNA: TGTGCTAGTGGTTTGGCCGGGACAGGGTACAATGAGCAGTTCTTC.

The chain uses TRBV7-9 and TRBJ1-5; 8 positions agree with TRBD1. In germline, CDR1 is SEHNR, CDR2 FQNEAQ (reference sequence). CDR3 length: 13 amino acids. V lost 5 bases, J lost 7 bases, and 4 bases stayed unmatched. For the CDR3, the DNA is TGTGCCAGCAGCCAGGGGGCTGGACAGCCCCAGCATTTT. Translating gives CASSQGAGQPQHF.

CDR3 in amino acids: CASSQAASAGATAQYF. CDR3 DNA sequence: TGCGCCAGCAGCCAAGCGGCCTCCGCGGGGGCTACGGCCCAGTACTTC. The chain is built from TRBV4-1 and TRBJ2-5, with D perhaps matching TRBD2 (7 bases). Trimming stripped 1 base from V and 9 bases from J, with 21 bases between. Per germline, CDR1 MGHRA and CDR2 YSYEKL. The CDR3 sequence is 16 residues long.

The rearrangement links TRBV5-4 to TRBJ2-1, with a weak D call TRBD2 (6 bases). This CDR3 is built from 15 residues. V was clipped by 3 bases and J by 5 bases, with 15 bases between them. The germline V gene encodes CDR1 SGHNT and CDR2 YYREEE (reference sequence). This CDR3 reads CASSSGLLSHNEQFF. CDR3 in DNA: TGTGCCAGCAGCTCAGGACTACTTAGTCACAATGAGCAGTTCTTC.

The chain carries TRBV5-8 and TRBJ1-2; D is uncertain. The germline CDR1 and CDR2 sequences are SGHTS and YDEGEE. V shed 2 bases and J shed 2 bases, with 10 bases lying between them. The CDR3 consists of 14 residues. The CDR3 coding sequence is TGTGCCAGCAGCTTACACAGCCGGAACTATGGCTACACCTTC. The encoded protein is CASSLHSRNYGYTF.

The chain employs TRBV27 and TRBJ2-1; D not certain. This CDR3 is 14 amino acids long. The germline gives CDR1 MNHEY, CDR2 SMNVEV (reference sequence). Trimming removed 1 base at V and 7 bases at J, with 11 bases between. CDR3 protein: CASSLYRVKNEQFF. The CDR3 nucleotides are TGTGCCAGCAGTTTATATCGGGTGAAGAATGAGCAGTTCTTC.

J is TRBJ2-6 and V is TRBV5-1; TRBD1 might be the D (6 bases). CDR3 length: 16 residues. V was trimmed by 2 bases and J by 4 bases, leaving 13 bases between them. Germline V gene lookup returns CDR1 SGHRS and CDR2 YFSETQ. Written as DNA, the CDR3 is TGCGCCAGCAGCTTACGTGAGGGGACAGGGGCCAACGTCCTGACTTTC. Protein: CASSLREGTGANVLTF.

This rearrangement joins TRBV5-1 to TRBJ2-1, with TRBD2 matching over 10 bases. This CDR3 is 17 amino acids long. Germline V gene data show CDR1 as SGHRS and CDR2 as YFSETQ. The V and J ends lost 4 bases and 7 bases, in that order; junction bases with no gene match: 14. CDR3 protein: CASSPGGASGSRNEQFF. CDR3 bases: TGCGCCAGCAGCCCGGGCGGGGCTAGCGGGAGTAGGAATGAGCAGTTCTTC.

This rearrangement joins TRBV29-1 to TRBJ1-2, with 9 bases lining up with TRBD1. This CDR3 region has 14 residues. V shed 3 bases, J shed 1 base, and the junction held 3 bases outside the gene matches. Germline V gives CDR1 SQVTM, CDR2 ANQGSEA. Written as DNA, the CDR3 is TGCAGCGTTGAGCACAGGGGGCTTAACTATGGCTACACCTTC. Translated, it gives CSVEHRGLNYGYTF.

V is TRBV5-5 and J is TRBJ2-5, with 9 bases lining up with TRBD2. The CDR3 sequence is 16 residues long. CDR1 is SGHKS, CDR2 YYEKEE, per germline (reference sequence). Trimming cost V 0 bases and J 1 base; bases outside gene matches: 4. CDR3 nucleotides: TGTGCCAGCAGCTTGGGCGGGGGGGGCATCCAAGAGACCCAGTACTTC. Translating gives CASSLGGGGIQETQYF.